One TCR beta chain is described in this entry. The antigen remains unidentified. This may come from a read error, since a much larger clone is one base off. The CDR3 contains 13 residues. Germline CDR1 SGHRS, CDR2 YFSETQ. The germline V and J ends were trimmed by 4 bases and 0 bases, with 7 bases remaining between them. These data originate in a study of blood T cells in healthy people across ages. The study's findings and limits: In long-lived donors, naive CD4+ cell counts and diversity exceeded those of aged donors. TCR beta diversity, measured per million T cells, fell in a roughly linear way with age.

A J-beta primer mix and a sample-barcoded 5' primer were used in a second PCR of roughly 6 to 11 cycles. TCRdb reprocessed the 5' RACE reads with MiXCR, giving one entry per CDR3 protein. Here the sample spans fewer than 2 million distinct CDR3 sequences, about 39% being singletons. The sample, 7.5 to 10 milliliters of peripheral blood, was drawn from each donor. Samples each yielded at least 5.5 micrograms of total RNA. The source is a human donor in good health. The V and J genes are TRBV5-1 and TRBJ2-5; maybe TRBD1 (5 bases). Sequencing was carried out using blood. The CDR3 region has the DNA TGCGCCAGCAGCCGACAGCACCAAGAGACCCAGTACTTC. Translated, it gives CASSRQHQETQYF.